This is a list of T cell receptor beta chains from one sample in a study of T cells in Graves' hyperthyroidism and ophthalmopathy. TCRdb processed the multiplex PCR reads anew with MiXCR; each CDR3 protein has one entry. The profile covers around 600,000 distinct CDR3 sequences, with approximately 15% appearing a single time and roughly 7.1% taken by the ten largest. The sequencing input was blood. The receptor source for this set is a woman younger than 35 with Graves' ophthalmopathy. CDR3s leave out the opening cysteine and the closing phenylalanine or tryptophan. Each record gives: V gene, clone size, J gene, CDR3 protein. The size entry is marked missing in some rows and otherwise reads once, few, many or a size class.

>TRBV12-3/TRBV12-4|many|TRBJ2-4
ASTDTSGRRLGKNIQY
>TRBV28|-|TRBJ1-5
ASSFFLSGGTQH
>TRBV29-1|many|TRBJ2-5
SVDSVRWRKTQY
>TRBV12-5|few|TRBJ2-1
ASEGFYNEQF
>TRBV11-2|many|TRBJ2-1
ASSLVAGVRNNEQF
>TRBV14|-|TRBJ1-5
AGSHLGQPQH
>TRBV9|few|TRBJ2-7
ASSARGGTYEQY
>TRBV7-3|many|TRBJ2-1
ASSLLGLAGLSNEQF
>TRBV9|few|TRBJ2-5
ASSVGTGGRGTQY
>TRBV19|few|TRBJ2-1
ASRTAGTDYNEQF
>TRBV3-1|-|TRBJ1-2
ASSPRTGGVGGYT
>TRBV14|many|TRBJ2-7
ASSKGWQGSYEQY
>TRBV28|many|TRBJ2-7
ASSSIDRGENEQY
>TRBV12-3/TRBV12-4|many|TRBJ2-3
ASSLELAGGAVHTDTQY
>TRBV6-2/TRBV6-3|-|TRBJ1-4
ASSYSTGGNEKLF
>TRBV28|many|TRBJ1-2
ASSLNRPNYGYT
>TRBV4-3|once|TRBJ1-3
ASSQGSGTGGNTIY
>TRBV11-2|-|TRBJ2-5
ASSSHRGRVETQY
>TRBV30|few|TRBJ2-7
AWSVGKAYEQY
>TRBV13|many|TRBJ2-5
ASSSRSSGYQETQY
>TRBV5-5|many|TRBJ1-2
ASSLGRTGNYGYT
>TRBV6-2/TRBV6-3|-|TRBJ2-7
ASSYSNEYEQC
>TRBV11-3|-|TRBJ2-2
ASSPRRGRSAGELF
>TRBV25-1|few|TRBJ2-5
ATQKTALQETQY
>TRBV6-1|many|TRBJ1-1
ASFPAGDYTNTEAF
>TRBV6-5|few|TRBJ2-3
ASSYSRTSGRSDTQY
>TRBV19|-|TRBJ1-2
ASSIKTGAGTYGYT
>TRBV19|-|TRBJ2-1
ASSLTSGGDEQF
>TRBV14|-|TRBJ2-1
ASSQGALNEQF
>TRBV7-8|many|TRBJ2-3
ASSLVGPSGTTDTQY
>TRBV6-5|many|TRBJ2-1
ASSYGQNNEQF
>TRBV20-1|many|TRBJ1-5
SARVFPQDSNQPQH
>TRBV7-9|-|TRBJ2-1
ASSLAGPSYNEQF
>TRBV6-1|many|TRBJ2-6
ASKAGQGSGANVLT
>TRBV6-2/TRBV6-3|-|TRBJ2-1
ASKQGAGEQF
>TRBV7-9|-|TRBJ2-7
ASRQGYDEQY
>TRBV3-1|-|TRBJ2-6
ASSQDLHLHVLT
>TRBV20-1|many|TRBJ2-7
SASIGGPEQY
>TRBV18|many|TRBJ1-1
ASSPTDGQHEAF
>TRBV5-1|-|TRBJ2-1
ASSLARLAGGDEQF
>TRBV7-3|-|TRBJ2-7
ASSLQGTGYEQY
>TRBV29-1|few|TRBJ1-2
SASGGASYGYT
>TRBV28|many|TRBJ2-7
ASSETSGRLSYEQY
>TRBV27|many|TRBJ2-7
ASSLWGGGYEQY
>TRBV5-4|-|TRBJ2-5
ASSPDRQGVETQY
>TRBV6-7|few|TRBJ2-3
ASSYFQAGTDTQY
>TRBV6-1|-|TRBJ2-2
ASRPLFTRRTGELF
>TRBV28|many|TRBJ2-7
ASSLSSGFYEQY
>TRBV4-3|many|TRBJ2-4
ASSPTGDIQY
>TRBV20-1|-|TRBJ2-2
SARDWGGGYTGELF
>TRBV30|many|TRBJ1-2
AYRDTMNT
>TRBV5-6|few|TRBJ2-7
ASSFLAGEEKQY
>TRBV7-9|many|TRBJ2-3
ASSDRITDTQY
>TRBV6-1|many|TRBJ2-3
ASRELPGQGKPDTQY
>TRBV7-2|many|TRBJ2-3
ASSLFGQDTQY
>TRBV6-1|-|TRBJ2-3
ASSLQAGITDTQY
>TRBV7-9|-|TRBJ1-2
ASSSRTDRGRYYGYT